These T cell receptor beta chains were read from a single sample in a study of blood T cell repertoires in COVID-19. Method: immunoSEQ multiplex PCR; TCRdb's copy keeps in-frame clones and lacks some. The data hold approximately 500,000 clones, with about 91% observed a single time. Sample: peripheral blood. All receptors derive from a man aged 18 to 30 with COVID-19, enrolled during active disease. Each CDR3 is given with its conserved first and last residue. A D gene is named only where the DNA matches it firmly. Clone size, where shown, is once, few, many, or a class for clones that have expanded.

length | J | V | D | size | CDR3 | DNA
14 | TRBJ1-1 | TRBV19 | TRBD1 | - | CASSVNRGNTEAFF | TGTGCCAGTAGTGTAAACAGGGGGAACACTGAAGCTTTCTTT
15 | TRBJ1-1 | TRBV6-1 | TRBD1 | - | CASSETDRAGTEAFF | TGTGCCAGCAGTGAAACTGACAGGGCTGGCACCGAAGCTTTCTTT
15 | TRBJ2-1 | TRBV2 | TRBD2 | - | CASIPTSGGAYEQFF | TGTGCCAGCATCCCGACTAGCGGGGGGGCCTATGAGCAGTTCTTC
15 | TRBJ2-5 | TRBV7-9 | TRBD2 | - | CASSPRLAGRGTQYF | TGTGCCAGCAGCCCGAGACTAGCGGGGCGCGGGACCCAGTACTTC
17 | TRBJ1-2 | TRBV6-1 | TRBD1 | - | CASSDWVTDRAGNGYTF | TGTGCCAGCAGTGATTGGGTGACGGACAGGGCAGGGAATGGCTACACCTTC
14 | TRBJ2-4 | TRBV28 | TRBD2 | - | CASSRAGASNIQYF | TGTGCCAGCAGTCGAGCGGGGGCATCAAACATTCAGTACTTC
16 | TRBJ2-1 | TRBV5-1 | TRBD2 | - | CASSLAVGGARSEQFF | TGCGCCAGCAGCTTGGCGGTCGGGGGGGCCCGTAGTGAGCAGTTCTTC
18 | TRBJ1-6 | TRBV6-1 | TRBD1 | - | CASSEPGTGGSYNSPLHF | TGTGCCAGCAGTGAACCTGGGACAGGGGGGTCCTATAATTCACCCCTCCACTTT
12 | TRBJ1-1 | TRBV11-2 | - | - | CASSPLYTEAFF | TGTGCCAGCAGCCCCCTGTACACTGAAGCTTTCTTT
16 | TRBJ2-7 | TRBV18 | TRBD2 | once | CASSPGTSGRGNEQYF | TGTGCCAGCTCACCAGGGACTAGCGGGAGAGGTAACGAGCAGTACTTC
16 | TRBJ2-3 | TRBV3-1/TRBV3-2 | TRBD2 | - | CASSQVAGGRTDTQYF | TGTGCCAGCAGCCAAGTTGCGGGGGGTAGGACAGATACGCAGTATTTT
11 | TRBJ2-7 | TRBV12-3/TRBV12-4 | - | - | CASSLGNEQYF | TGTGCCAGCAGTTTGGGCAACGAGCAGTACTTC
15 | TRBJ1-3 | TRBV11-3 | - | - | CASSLQEQSGNTIYF | TGTGCCAGCAGCTTACAAGAACAGTCTGGAAACACCATATATTTT
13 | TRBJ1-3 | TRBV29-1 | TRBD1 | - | CSVDTGGGNTIYF | TGCAGCGTAGACACAGGGGGAGGAAACACCATATATTTT
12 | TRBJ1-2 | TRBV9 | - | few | CASWDTSGGYTF | TGTGCCAGCTGGGACACGAGTGGTGGCTACACCTTC
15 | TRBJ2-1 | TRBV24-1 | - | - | CATSDTLSSYNEQFF | TGTGCCACCAGTGATACTTTGAGCTCCTACAATGAGCAGTTCTTC
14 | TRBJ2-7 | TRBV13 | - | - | CASRTGGLPGEQYF | TGTGCCAGCAGAACGGGGGGCCTACCGGGGGAGCAGTACTTC
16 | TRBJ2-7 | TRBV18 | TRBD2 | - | CASSPRLAGGNYEQYF | TGTGCCAGCTCACCACGACTAGCGGGAGGGAACTACGAGCAGTACTTC
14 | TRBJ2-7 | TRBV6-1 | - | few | CASSEVGSSYEQYF | TGTGCCAGCAGTGAAGTCGGGAGCTCCTACGAGCAGTACTTC
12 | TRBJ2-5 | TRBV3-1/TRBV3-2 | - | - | CASRLAEETQYF | TGTGCCAGCCGATTAGCGGAAGAGACCCAGTACTTC
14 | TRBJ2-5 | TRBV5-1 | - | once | CASSLGYSQETQYF | TGCGCCAGCAGCTTGGGTTACAGCCAAGAGACCCAGTACTTC
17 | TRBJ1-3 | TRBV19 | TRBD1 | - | CASSPEPLDRVGNTIYF | TGTGCCAGTAGTCCCGAACCCCTCGACAGGGTCGGAAACACCATATATTTT
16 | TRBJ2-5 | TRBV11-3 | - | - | CASSSQGGAPQETQYF | TGTGCCAGCAGCTCACAGGGGGGGGCCCCACAAGAGACCCAGTACTTC
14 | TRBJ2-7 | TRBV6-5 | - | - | CASRSPGGAYEQYF | TGTGCCAGCAGGTCACCGGGGGGCGCCTACGAGCAGTACTTC
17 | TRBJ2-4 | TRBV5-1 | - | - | CASSLDGQGSSKNIQYF | TGCGCCAGCAGCTTGGATGGGCAGGGTTCGTCCAAAAACATTCAGTACTTC
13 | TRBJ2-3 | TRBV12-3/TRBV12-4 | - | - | CASSLRGLDTQYF | TGTGCCAGCAGTTTGCGAGGTTTGGATACGCAGTATTTT
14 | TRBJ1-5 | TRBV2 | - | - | CASSEVGGDQPQHF | TGTGCCAGCAGTGAAGTGGGGGGGGATCAGCCCCAGCATTTT
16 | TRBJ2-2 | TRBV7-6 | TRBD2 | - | CASSLGAGAPLGELFF | TGTGCCAGCAGCTTAGGAGCGGGAGCGCCGCTTGGGGAGCTGTTTTTT
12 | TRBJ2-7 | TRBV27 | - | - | CASRTGRSEQYF | TGTGCCAGCAGGACAGGGAGGAGCGAGCAGTACTTC
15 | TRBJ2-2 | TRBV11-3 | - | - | CASSLGGSKTGELFF | TGTGCCAGCAGCTTGGGCGGGTCAAAAACCGGGGAGCTGTTTTTT
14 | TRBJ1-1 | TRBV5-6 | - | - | CASSFRGKNTEAFF | TGTGCCAGCAGCTTCCGGGGGAAGAACACTGAAGCTTTCTTT
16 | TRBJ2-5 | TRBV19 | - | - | CASSYNGRVGQETQYF | TGTGCCAGTAGTTACAACGGCAGGGTGGGCCAAGAGACCCAGTACTTC
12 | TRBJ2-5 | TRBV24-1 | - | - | CATSDRTGAQYF | TGTGCCACCAGTGATCGCACCGGGGCCCAGTACTTC
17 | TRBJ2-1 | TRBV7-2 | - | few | CASSLGHQFYLNNEQFF | TGTGCCAGCAGCCTAGGTCATCAGTTTTATCTTAACAATGAGCAGTTCTTC
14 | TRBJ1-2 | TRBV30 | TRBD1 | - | CAWAGTGSNYGYTF | TGTGCCTGGGCCGGGACAGGGTCCAACTATGGCTACACCTTC
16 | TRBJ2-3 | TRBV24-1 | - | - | CATSDPGQPSTDTQYF | TGTGCCACCAGTGATCCGGGACAACCCAGCACAGATACGCAGTATTTT
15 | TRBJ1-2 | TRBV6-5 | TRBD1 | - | CASRPPGQGTYGYTF | TGTGCCAGCAGGCCTCCGGGACAGGGAACCTATGGCTACACCTTC
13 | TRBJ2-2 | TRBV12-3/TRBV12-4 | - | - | CASTTVVPWELFF | TGTGCCAGCACCACAGTGGTCCCTTGGGAGCTGTTTTTT
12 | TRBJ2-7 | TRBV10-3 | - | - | CAISAQGHEQYF | TGTGCCATCAGTGCCCAGGGCCACGAGCAGTACTTC
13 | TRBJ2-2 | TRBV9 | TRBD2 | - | CASRGLDTGELFF | TGTGCCAGCAGGGGACTAGACACCGGGGAGCTGTTTTTT
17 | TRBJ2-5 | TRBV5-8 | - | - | CASSSLTRPGAGETQYF | TGTGCCAGCAGCAGTTTGACCAGGCCAGGGGCAGGAGAGACCCAGTACTTC
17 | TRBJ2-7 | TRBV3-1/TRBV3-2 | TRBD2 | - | CASSQTHRVAGRYEQYF | TGTGCCAGCAGCCAGACCCACCGGGTAGCGGGCAGGTACGAGCAGTACTTC